These 28 T cell receptor beta chains were sequenced from one sample in a study of human T cells and chemical hapten exposure. Sample time point: patch test 1, 2 weeks after DPC sensitization. Treatment reported: therapeutic diphenylcyclopropenone sensitization with weekly scalp DPC. From the RACE reads, TCRdb called clonotypes with MiXCR, one entry per CDR3 protein. The data show tens of thousands of distinct CDR3 sequences, about a tenth seen once. The sample was whole blood, taken in connection with sensitization to the hapten diphenylcyclopropenone (DPC). The receptor source for this set is a woman in her 40s with alopecia areata. Some clones in this sample may be carry-over from other donors' samples.

This rearrangement joins TRBV7-8 to TRBJ1-5; D possibly corresponds to TRBD1 (6 bases). The germline CDR1 and CDR2 sequences are SGHVS and FQNEAQ. V was shortened by 2 bases and J by 0 bases, with 26 bases between the two germline ends. This CDR3 is 21 amino acids long. CDR3 sequence reads: CASSLNLKGTTGPLSNQPQHF. CDR3 sequence (DNA): TGTGCCAGCAGCTTAAACCTAAAGGGGACAACAGGACCTCTTAGCAATCAGCCCCAGCATTTT.

This clonotype was observed at least ten times. CDR3 residues: CASSPGQSYEQYF. In nucleotides, the CDR3 is TGTGCCAGCAGCCCGGGACAGTCCTACGAGCAGTACTTC. This chain connects TRBV5-4 to TRBJ2-7; 7 positions match TRBD1. V lost 4 bases to trimming and J lost 1 base; unmatched junction nucleotides: 2. Germline V gene lookup returns CDR1 SGHNT and CDR2 YYREEE (reference sequence). The CDR3 length is 13 residues.

The gene calls are TRBV27 and TRBJ2-4, with 7 bases lining up with TRBD1. Germline V gene lookup returns CDR1 MNHEY and CDR2 SMNVEV (reference sequence). The CDR3 totals 15 residues. Trimming took 3 bases from V and 1 from J; bases not matched to a gene: 3. The CDR3: CASSFSQGAKNIQYF. The DNA of the CDR3 is TGTGCCAGCAGTTTCTCACAGGGGGCCAAAAACATTCAGTACTTC.

The chain couples TRBV6-1 to TRBJ2-7; either TRBD1 or TRBD2 may supply D (5 bases each). Germline V CDR1 and CDR2: MNHNS, SASEGT. Trimming removed 4 bases from V and 3 bases from J, with 10 bases in between. This CDR3 spans 13 amino acids. CDR3 region: CASSATDYYEQYF. The CDR3 DNA is TGTGCCAGCAGTGCGACAGACTACTACGAGCAGTACTTC.

This clonotype was picked up many times. The gene calls are TRBV6-2 or TRBV6-3 and TRBJ2-7, with D possibly matching TRBD2 (6 bases). V was shortened by 7 bases and J by 3 bases, with 19 bases between the two germline ends. The germline CDR1 and CDR2 sequences are MNHEY and SVGEGT. The CDR3 extends over 15 amino acids. The CDR3 loop reads CASTPTHDGGYEQYF. CDR3 DNA sequence: TGTGCCAGCACCCCAACCCATGACGGGGGCTACGAGCAGTACTTC.

In this sample, this clonotype turned up a few times. This chain uses TRBV20-1 with TRBJ2-1, with a tentative D call TRBD1 (7 bases). This CDR3 has 14 residues. V gave up 5 bases and J gave up 5 bases, with 16 bases separating them. Germline CDR1 is DFQATT and CDR2 is SNEGSKA (reference sequence). The CDR3 nucleotides are TGCAGTGCTGCCCGACAGGGACTCAACAATGAGCAGTTCTTC. Its protein product is CSAARQGLNNEQFF.

V is TRBV4-1 and J is TRBJ1-4, with 7 positions matching TRBD1. V trimming: 2 bases; J trimming: 2 bases; junction bases outside the gene matches: 5. CDR1 is MGHRA and CDR2 is YSYEKL in the germline V gene. The CDR3 covers 16 residues. The CDR3 reads CASSQPTGATNEKLFF. The CDR3, as DNA: TGCGCCAGCAGCCAACCTACAGGGGCGACTAATGAAAAACTGTTTTTT.

Many counts were recorded for this clonotype. The rearrangement joins TRBV7-9 to TRBJ1-4; 8 bases map to TRBD1. The CDR3 runs 18 residues. The V segment lost 5 bases and the J segment 7 bases; nucleotides outside the gene matches: 18. Germline assignment: CDR1 SEHNR and CDR2 FQNEAQ (reference sequence). CDR3 in amino acids: CASSAAGFGTGRGEKLFF. The CDR3 DNA sequence: TGTGCCAGCAGCGCAGCAGGTTTCGGGACAGGCCGTGGTGAAAAACTGTTTTTT. Supplemented by reference TRBV7-9 and TRBJ1-4, the full variable domain reads DTGVSQNPRHKITKRGQNVTFRCDPISEHNRLYWYRQTLGQGPEFLTYFQNEAQLEKSRLLSDRFSAERPKGSFSTLEIQRTEQGDSAMYLCASSAAGFGTGRGEKLFFGSGTQLSVL.

This clonotype occurred many times. The rearrangement joins TRBV5-1 to TRBJ2-3; TRBD1 aligns across 9 bases. J gave up 2 bases and V 4 bases, and 8 bases lay outside the gene matches. CDR1 and CDR2 (germline): SGHRS, YFSETQ. The CDR3 covers 16 residues. The CDR3 nucleotides read TGCGCCAGCAGCACCGGACAGGGGTATCCCACAGATACGCAGTATTTT. Translated: CASSTGQGYPTDTQYF.

This clonotype has ten or more counts. The chain recombines TRBV3-1 with TRBJ1-3; the match to TRBD1 covers 9 bases. The CDR3 is 16 residues long. The germline CDR1 and CDR2 sequences are LGHDT and YNNKEL (reference sequence). V shed 3 bases and J 0 bases; nucleotides not matched to a gene: 3. CDR3 nucleotide sequence: TGTGCCAGCAGCCAGGAGGGACAGGGCTCTGGAAACACCATATATTTT. The encoded protein is CASSQEGQGSGNTIYF.

The table lists this clonotype with many counts. This rearrangement joins TRBV3-1 to TRBJ1-5; D gene unclear. With 0 bases removed from V and 2 bases from J, the gap between germline ends came to 11 bases. CDR3 size: 16 residues. Germline lookup yields CDR1 LGHDT and CDR2 YNNKEL (reference sequence). In DNA, the CDR3 is TGTGCCAGCAGCCAAGACCCCCCGGGAGGCAATCAGCCCCAGCATTTT. As protein: CASSQDPPGGNQPQHF.

This clonotype was observed at least ten times. V usage is TRBV5-1 and J usage is TRBJ2-4, with a possible D match to TRBD1 (6 bases). V was trimmed by 0 bases and J by 13 bases, leaving 8 bases between them. This CDR3 has 11 amino acids. Germline loops: CDR1 SGHRS, CDR2 YFSETQ. CDR3 coding DNA: TGCGCCAGCAGCTTGGGGACAGTGCAGTACTTC. It is translated as CASSLGTVQYF.

This clonotype was observed at least ten times. The genes are TRBV5-1 and TRBJ2-1; TRBD2 matches at 9 bases. V lost 2 bases, J lost 0 bases, and 6 bases stayed unmatched. CDR1 and CDR2 (germline): SGHRS, YFSETQ. The CDR3 is made up of 17 amino acids. The CDR3, as DNA: TGCGCCAGCAGCTTTAGCGGGGGCGGTTCCTCCTACAATGAGCAGTTCTTC. It codes for CASSFSGGGSSYNEQFF.

The chain has TRBV6-5 and TRBJ1-6; perhaps TRBD1 as D (6 bases). CDR3 length equals 13 residues. The germline V gene has CDR1 MNHEY and CDR2 SVGAGI. Trimming took 2 bases from V and 10 from J, leaving 9 bases between them. In DNA, the CDR3 is TGTGCCAGCAGTTACGAGGGGGAGTCACCCCTCCACTTT. Translation: CASSYEGESPLHF.

The table lists this clonotype with many counts. V and J are TRBV7-2 and TRBJ2-7; D is ambiguous. V was shortened by 5 bases and J by 5 bases, with 19 bases between the two germline ends. Germline CDR1 reads SGHTA; CDR2 reads FQGNSA. The CDR3 covers 15 residues. Here the CDR3 reads CASSQDLTAADEQYF. CDR3 nucleotides: TGTGCCAGCAGCCAAGACCTGACGGCCGCGGACGAGCAGTACTTC.

This clonotype was observed at least ten times. This chain uses TRBV7-2 with TRBJ1-5; weak D call: TRBD1 (5 bases). The CDR3 length is 15 residues. The germline V and J ends were trimmed by 3 bases and 8 bases, with 17 bases remaining between them. Germline V gene sequence: CDR1 SGHTA, CDR2 FQGNSA. The CDR3 nucleotides read TGTGCCAGCAGCTTTTTAGGGGATATTGGAGAGCCCCAGCATTTT. Translation gives CASSFLGDIGEPQHF.

This clonotype was counted between two and nine times. The chain joins TRBV4-2 to TRBJ2-3; 9 nucleotides agree with TRBD2. Germline V gives CDR1 LGHNA, CDR2 YNFKEQ. The trim removed 1 base at V and 5 bases at J, leaving 4 bases unmatched. The CDR3 totals 15 residues. CDR3 amino acids: CASSQASGEVDTQYF. CDR3 nucleotides: TGTGCCAGCAGCCAAGCTAGCGGGGAGGTAGATACGCAGTATTTT.

This clonotype occurred many times. The gene calls are TRBV6-5 and TRBJ1-5; maybe TRBD1 (6 bases). Germline V gene data show CDR1 as MNHEY and CDR2 as SVGAGI. The CDR3 length is 14 residues. Trimming shortened V by 2 bases and J by 2 bases, and 7 bases separated the two germline ends. CDR3 protein: CASSYDRRNQPQHF. As DNA, the CDR3 is TGTGCCAGCAGTTACGACAGGCGCAATCAGCCCCAGCATTTT.

In this sample, this clonotype turned up many times. V usage is TRBV18 and J usage is TRBJ2-5, with TRBD2 matching over 12 bases. The CDR3 consists of 16 residues. Germline CDR1 KGHSH, CDR2 LQKENI. V shed 6 bases, J shed 2 bases, and the junction held 7 bases outside the gene matches. CDR3 nucleotide sequence: TGTGCCAGCTCCTGGACTAGCGGGGAACTACAAGAGACCCAGTACTTC. This codes for CASSWTSGELQETQYF.

This clonotype was counted many times. The genes are TRBV12-3 or TRBV12-4 and TRBJ1-2; weak D call: TRBD1 (6 bases). Trimming pared 3 bases from V and 4 bases from J, leaving 9 bases between. CDR3 length equals 13 residues. Here the CDR3 reads CASSLSDSYGYTF. CDR3 sequence (DNA): TGTGCCAGCAGTTTGTCGGACAGCTATGGCTACACCTTC.

This clonotype was observed a handful of times. The CDR3 loop reads CASGLISTDTQYF. For the CDR3, the DNA is TGTGCCAGCGGACTAATATCTACAGATACGCAGTATTTT. The chain has TRBV12-3 or TRBV12-4 and TRBJ2-3, with D maybe TRBD2 (6 bases). V shed 8 bases and J shed 3 bases, with 12 bases lying between them. This CDR3 has 13 residues.

V and J are TRBV7-9 and TRBJ2-1; 11 bases align to TRBD2. The CDR3 is made up of 15 amino acids. V shed 4 bases, J shed 5 bases, and the junction held 4 bases outside the gene matches. The germline gives CDR1 SEHNR, CDR2 FQNEAQ (reference sequence). DNA of the CDR3: TGTGCCAGCAGCTCTAGCGGGGGGACTCACAATGAGCAGTTCTTC. It translates to CASSSSGGTHNEQFF.

This clonotype was counted many times. This chain connects TRBV15 to TRBJ2-3; D possibly matches TRBD1 or TRBD2 (5 bases each). The length of the CDR3 is 16 residues. Germline CDR1 is LNHNV and CDR2 is YYDKDF (reference sequence). V dropped 6 bases and J dropped 1 base, with 17 bases sitting between them. The CDR3 spells CATSTVGRVGTDTQYF. The CDR3 DNA is TGTGCCACCAGTACGGTGGGACGGGTAGGCACAGATACGCAGTATTTT.

This clonotype was detected ten times or more. The genes are TRBV20-1 and TRBJ1-1, with TRBD1 as a possible D gene (5 bases). Trimming stripped 6 bases from V and 1 base from J, with 12 bases between. CDR3 size: 13 residues. The germline CDR1 and CDR2 sequences are DFQATT and SNEGSKA (reference sequence). The CDR3 here is CSAPDGGNTEAFF. CDR3 bases: TGCAGTGCCCCCGACGGGGGGAACACTGAAGCTTTCTTT.

This clonotype was picked up a small number of times. The J gene is TRBJ2-2, the V gene TRBV6-1; no clear D gene. This CDR3 has 11 amino acids. In germline, CDR1 is MNHNS, CDR2 SASEGT. The V end lost 4 bases, the J end lost 6 bases, and 3 bases lay between the germline ends. CDR3 protein: CASSASGELFF. The CDR3 nucleotides are TGTGCCAGCAGTGCCTCCGGGGAGCTGTTTTTT.

There are many counts of this clonotype. The rearrangement uses TRBV5-1 and TRBJ1-3; 8 positions agree with TRBD1. CDR1 is SGHRS, CDR2 YFSETQ, per germline. The CDR3 has 15 amino acids. V shed 4 bases, J shed 0 bases, and the junction held 3 bases outside the gene matches. The CDR3 sequence is CASSVGQGSGNTIYF. CDR3 nucleotides: TGCGCCAGCAGCGTCGGACAGGGCTCTGGAAACACCATATATTTT.

The CDR3 region is CSAVILSYGYTF. DNA for the CDR3: TGCAGCGCCGTCATTTTAAGCTATGGCTACACCTTC. V and J are TRBV29-1 and TRBJ1-2; D is unclear. This CDR3 has 12 residues. The ends were cut back, 7 bases at V and 4 bases at J, with 13 bases in the middle. Germline V gene sequence: CDR1 SQVTM, CDR2 ANQGSEA.

The gene calls are TRBV6-6 and TRBJ2-7, with 7 bases lining up with TRBD2. The CDR3 runs 12 residues. Germline V lookup: CDR1 MNHNY, CDR2 SVGAGI (reference sequence). V was pared by 10 bases and J by 7 bases, with 10 bases of the junction left unmatched. The CDR3, as DNA: TGTGCCACTGGGGGGGTCCCCAGGGAGCAGTACTTC. This sequence encodes CATGGVPREQYF.